One and the same sample provided the 20 T cell receptor beta chains below, sequenced in a study of cytomegalovirus exposure and HLA in healthy donors. The PCR had 60 Vbeta and 13 Jbeta primers. Profiled with immunoSEQ multiplex PCR; TCRdb holds only in-frame clones, not every one. The sample has 160,000 or so clones, roughly 78% seen once. The sequenced sample consisted of PBMCs. The receptor set was obtained from a woman aged 40 to 50 in good health and CMV-seronegative.

In regard to this clone: The germline gene is not matched at one end of the junction; a read error may be the cause. The chain's CDR3 is CASMHRGGRGWAHF. The DNA for the CDR3 is TGTGCCAGCATGCACCGGGGCGGGAGAGGTTGGGCGCACTTC. The chain is built from TRBV6-5 and TRBJ2-5, with 7 bases aligning to TRBD2. This CDR3 spans 14 amino acids. Germline V CDR1 and CDR2: MNHEY, SVGAGI.

The chain employs TRBV28 and TRBJ2-2, with D possibly matching TRBD1 (6 bases). CDR3 size: 14 residues. CDR1 is MDHEN, CDR2 SYDVKM, per germline. V gave up 5 bases and J gave up 5 bases, with 12 bases separating them. The DNA of the CDR3 is TGTGCCAGCAGTCATCGACAGGATACCGGGGAGCTGTTTTTT. It translates to CASSHRQDTGELFF.

The gene calls are TRBV9 and TRBJ2-3; possible D gene TRBD1, 6 bases. CDR3 length: 15 amino acids. CDR1 and CDR2 from the germline V gene are SGDLS and YYNGEE. V gave up 3 bases and J gave up 0 bases, with 11 bases separating them. This chain's CDR3 is CASSADRSSTDTQYF. In DNA form, the CDR3 reads TGTGCCAGCAGCGCCGACAGGTCTAGCACAGATACGCAGTATTTT.

This rearrangement joins TRBV10-3 to TRBJ2-3; weak D call: TRBD1 (6 bases). The CDR3 has 15 amino acids. V shed 11 bases and J shed 1 base, with 19 bases lying between them. From germline, CDR1 is ENHRY and CDR2 SYGVKD. The CDR3 DNA follows: TGTGCCGCAACCTTGGGGGCGGACCGCACAGATACGCAGTATTTT. It is translated as CAATLGADRTDTQYF.

The V gene is TRBV29-1, the J gene TRBJ1-2; a possible D gene is TRBD1 (6 bases). V lost 3 bases and J 3 bases, leaving 17 bases between the germline ends. Germline assignment: CDR1 SQVTM and CDR2 ANQGSEA. The CDR3 covers 15 residues. CDR3 loop: CSVELRHREYYGYTF. CDR3 sequence (DNA): TGCAGCGTTGAGCTAAGACACAGGGAGTACTATGGCTACACCTTC. Complete variable domain (other parts from reference TRBV29-1 and TRBJ1-2): SAVISQKPSRDICQRGTSLTIQCQVDSQVTMMFWYRQQPGQSLTLIATANQGSEATYESGFVIDKFPISRPNLTFSTLTVSNMSPEDSSIYLCSVELRHREYYGYTFGSGTRLTVV.

The rearrangement uses TRBV4-1 and TRBJ1-4; 8 bases map to TRBD1. In germline, CDR1 is MGHRA, CDR2 YSYEKL. J gave up 5 bases and V 0 bases, and 8 bases lay outside the gene matches. The CDR3 has 17 residues. The CDR3 region has the DNA TGCGCCAGCAGCCAAGATCTCTCAGACAGGGGAAATGAAAAACTGTTTTTT. This gives the protein CASSQDLSDRGNEKLFF.

The V call is TRBV6-7, the J call TRBJ1-5, with a possible D match to TRBD1 (6 bases). TRBV6-7 is sorted into the ORF group, with uncertain function. The CDR3 is made up of 13 amino acids. Trimming removed 8 bases at V and 4 bases at J, with 12 bases between. The CDR3 protein is CASAPRGNQPQHF. CDR3 nucleotide sequence: TGTGCCAGCGCACCGAGGGGGAATCAGCCCCAGCATTTT.

The chain joins TRBV19 to TRBJ2-7; TRBD2 agrees at 16 bases. The CDR3 covers 16 residues. Germline loops: CDR1 LNHDA, CDR2 SQIVND (reference sequence). The V segment lost 9 bases and the J segment 0 bases; nucleotides outside the gene matches: 5. The CDR3 DNA reads TGTGCCAGCCGCGGGACTAGCGGGGGGGTCTCCTACGAGCAGTACTTC. Translated: CASRGTSGGVSYEQYF.

The V gene is TRBV27, the J gene TRBJ1-3; D is unclear. Trimming removed 3 bases at V and 0 bases at J, with 9 bases between. Germline V lookup: CDR1 MNHEY, CDR2 SMNVEV (reference sequence). This CDR3 is built from 15 residues. CDR3 amino acids: CASSFNGVSGNTIYF. The CDR3 DNA reads as TGTGCCAGCAGTTTTAACGGAGTCTCTGGAAACACCATATATTTT.

The chain is built from TRBV18 and TRBJ2-7; D unclear. Trimming stripped 0 bases from V and 4 bases from J, with 10 bases between. The germline CDR1 and CDR2 sequences are KGHSH and LQKENI. The CDR3 is 14 amino acids. For the CDR3, the DNA is TGTGCCAGCTCACCACCGACGGGTCTTTACGAGCAGTACTTC. Translated: CASSPPTGLYEQYF. Drawing the rest from reference TRBV18 and TRBJ2-7, the complete variable domain is NAGVMQNPRHLVRRRGQEARLRCSPMKGHSHVYWYRQLPEEGLKFMVYLQKENIIDESGMPKERFSAEFPKEGPSILRIQQVVRGDSAAYFCASSPPTGLYEQYFGPGTRLTVT.

V usage is TRBV28 and J usage is TRBJ1-5; D is ambiguous. Trimming stripped 3 bases from V and 2 bases from J, with 11 bases between. In germline, CDR1 is MDHEN, CDR2 SYDVKM. This CDR3 is 15 amino acids long. CDR3 amino acids: CASSFGPRGNQPQHF. The DNA of the CDR3 is TGTGCCAGCAGTTTTGGGCCGCGGGGCAATCAGCCCCAGCATTTT.

The chain carries TRBV2 and TRBJ1-1, with D perhaps matching TRBD1 (5 bases). This CDR3 has 13 amino acids. Trimming removed 6 bases at V and 2 bases at J, with 10 bases between. The germline V gene has CDR1 SNHLY and CDR2 FYNNEI. The CDR3 nucleotides are TGTGCCAGCAGCTCAGACAGTAACACTGAAGCTTTCTTT. This codes for CASSSDSNTEAFF.

The chain has TRBV25-1 and TRBJ1-5; tentatively, D is TRBD1 (6 bases). Germline V gene sequence: CDR1 MGHDK, CDR2 SYGVNS. V lost 5 bases to trimming and J lost 1 base, with 9 bases between them. The CDR3 is 14 amino acids. CDR3 coding DNA: TGTGCCAGCAGTCAGGGACACAGCAATCAGCCCCAGCATTTT. Translating it yields CASSQGHSNQPQHF. Combining the CDR3 with reference TRBV25-1 and TRBJ1-5 gives the whole variable domain EADIYQTPRYLVIGTGKKITLECSQTMGHDKMYWYQQDPGMELHLIHYSYGVNSTEKGDLSSESTVSRIRTEHFPLTLESARPSHTSQYLCASSQGHSNQPQHFGDGTRLSIL.

V and J are TRBV5-4 and TRBJ1-1; 9 positions agree with TRBD1. Germline V CDR1 and CDR2: SGHNT, YYREEE (reference sequence). Trimming cost V 3 bases and J 5 bases; bases outside gene matches: 11. The CDR3 has 16 amino acids. The CDR3 spells CASSSGWNRGRTEAFF. The CDR3 DNA reads TGTGCCAGCAGCTCGGGGTGGAACAGGGGGCGAACTGAAGCTTTCTTT.

This clone was counted between two and nine times. J is TRBJ2-4 and V is TRBV7-2; maybe TRBD2 (6 bases). The ends were cut back, 0 bases at V and 14 bases at J, with 26 bases in the middle. From germline, CDR1 is SGHTA and CDR2 FQGNSA. The CDR3 sequence is 17 residues long. The CDR3 sequence is CASSLAVVWDLGVEEYF. The CDR3 region has the DNA TGTGCCAGCAGCTTAGCGGTGGTGTGGGACTTGGGTGTTGAGGAGTACTTC.

The rearrangement joins TRBV12-5 to TRBJ2-1; D is uncertain. CDR1 and CDR2 (germline): LGHNT, FRNRAP. V was cut by 7 bases and J by 4 bases, with 11 bases left in between. This CDR3 contains 13 residues. This CDR3 is CASALDGYNEQFF. CDR3 DNA sequence: TGTGCTAGTGCTCTCGACGGGTACAATGAGCAGTTCTTC.

V and J are TRBV7-2 and TRBJ1-2; 8 bases agree with TRBD1. CDR1 and CDR2 (germline): SGHTA, FQGNSA. This CDR3 region has 14 residues. The junction had 6 bases not matched to a gene; V was cut back by 5 bases and J by 4 bases. The DNA for the CDR3 is TGTGCCAGCAGCCCCGACAGGGGTCTCTATGGCTACACCTTC. This encodes CASSPDRGLYGYTF.

The rearrangement joins TRBV7-3 to TRBJ1-1, with D maybe TRBD1 (6 bases). Per the germline V gene, CDR1 is SGHTA and CDR2 is FQGTGA. The CDR3 sequence is 15 residues long. Trimming removed 1 base at V and 4 bases at J, with 13 bases between. CDR3 sequence reads: CASSLNPGGGTEAFF. The CDR3 DNA reads as TGTGCCAGCAGCTTAAATCCTGGGGGCGGCACTGAAGCTTTCTTT.

The gene calls are TRBV7-2 and TRBJ1-5; D is perhaps TRBD1 (5 bases). Trimming cost V 4 bases and J 10 bases, with 14 bases left between them. Per germline, CDR1 SGHTA and CDR2 FQGNSA. This CDR3 region has 13 residues. The CDR3 bases are TGTGCCAGCAGCTATAGTGCCCAGGGTCCCCAGCATTTT. Translation gives CASSYSAQGPQHF.

The chain links TRBV12-2 to TRBJ1-2. TRBV12-2 is a pseudogene segment. The CDR3 has 13 residues. DNA for the CDR3: TGTGCAAGTCGCTTAGCGTCGGGCTATGGCTACACCTTC. Translation gives CASRLASGYGYTF.